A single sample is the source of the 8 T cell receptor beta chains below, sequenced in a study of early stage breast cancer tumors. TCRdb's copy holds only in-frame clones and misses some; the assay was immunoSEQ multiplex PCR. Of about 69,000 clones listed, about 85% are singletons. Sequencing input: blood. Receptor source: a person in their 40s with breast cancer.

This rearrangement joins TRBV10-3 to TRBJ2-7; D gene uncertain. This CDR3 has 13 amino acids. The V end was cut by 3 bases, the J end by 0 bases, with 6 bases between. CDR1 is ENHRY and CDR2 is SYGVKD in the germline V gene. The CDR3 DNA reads TGTGCCATCAGTGACTACCCCTCCTACGAGCAGTACTTC. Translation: CAISDYPSYEQYF.

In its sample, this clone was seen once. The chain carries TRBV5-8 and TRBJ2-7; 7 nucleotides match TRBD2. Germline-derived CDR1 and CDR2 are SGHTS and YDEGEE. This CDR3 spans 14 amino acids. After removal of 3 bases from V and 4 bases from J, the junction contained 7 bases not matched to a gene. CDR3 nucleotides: TGTGCCAGCAGCTGGGGAGGGGCGGTTTACGAGCAGTACTTC. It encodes CASSWGGAVYEQYF.

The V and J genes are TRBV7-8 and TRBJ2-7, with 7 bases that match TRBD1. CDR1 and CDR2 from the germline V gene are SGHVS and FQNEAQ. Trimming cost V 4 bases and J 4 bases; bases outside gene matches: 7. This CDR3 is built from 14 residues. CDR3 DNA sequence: TGTGCCAGCAGCTCGACAGGGAGAGGGTACGAGCAGTACTTC. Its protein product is CASSSTGRGYEQYF.

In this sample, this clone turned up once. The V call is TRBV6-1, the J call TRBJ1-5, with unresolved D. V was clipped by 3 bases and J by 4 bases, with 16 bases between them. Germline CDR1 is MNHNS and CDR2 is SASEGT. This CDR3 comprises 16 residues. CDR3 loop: CASSDTWEDWNQPQHF. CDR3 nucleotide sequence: TGTGCCAGCAGTGATACCTGGGAAGATTGGAATCAGCCCCAGCATTTT.

For the CDR3, the DNA is TGTGCCAGCAGCGCACAGGGGAACTATGGCTACACCTTC. Translating it yields CASSAQGNYGYTF. The V call is TRBV5-4, the J call TRBJ1-2; 7 nucleotides match TRBD1. The CDR3 is 13 amino acids. CDR1 SGHNT and CDR2 YYREEE come from the germline V gene (reference sequence). V lost 4 bases to trimming and J lost 2 bases; unmatched junction nucleotides: 2. Variable domain in full (rest from reference TRBV5-4 and TRBJ1-2): ETGVTQSPTHLIKTRGQQVTLRCSSQSGHNTVSWYQQALGQGPQFIFQYYREEENGRGNFPPRFSGLQFPNYSSELNVNALELDDSALYLCASSAQGNYGYTFGSGTRLTVV.

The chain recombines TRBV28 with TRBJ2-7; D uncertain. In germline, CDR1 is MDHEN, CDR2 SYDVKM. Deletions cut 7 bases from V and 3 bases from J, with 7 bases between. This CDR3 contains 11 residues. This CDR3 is CASMGLYEQYF. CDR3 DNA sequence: TGTGCCAGCATGGGTCTCTACGAGCAGTACTTC.

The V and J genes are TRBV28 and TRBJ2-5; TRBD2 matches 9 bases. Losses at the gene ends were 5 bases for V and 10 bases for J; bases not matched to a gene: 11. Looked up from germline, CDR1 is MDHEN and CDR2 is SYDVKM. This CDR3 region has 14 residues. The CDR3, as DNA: TGTGCCAGCAGTCCTCCTGCGGGACTAGCAAGCCAGTACTTC. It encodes CASSPPAGLASQYF.

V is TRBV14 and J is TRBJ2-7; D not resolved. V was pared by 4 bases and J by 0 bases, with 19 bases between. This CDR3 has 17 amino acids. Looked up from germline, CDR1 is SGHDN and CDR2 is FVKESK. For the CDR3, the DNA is TGTGCCAGCAGCCCTATTAGGGCCCTTAGCAGCTCCTACGAGCAGTACTTC. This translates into CASSPIRALSSSYEQYF.